This T cell receptor (beta chain) was retrieved from a study of blood T cells in healthy people across ages. Overall study findings and caveats: Per million T cells, TCR beta diversity dropped about linearly as age rose.

Primed by a sample-barcoded 5' primer and a J-beta primer mix, a second PCR proceeded for 7 to 11 cycles. TCRdb reprocessed the 5' RACE reads with MiXCR, giving one entry per CDR3 protein. The data contain some 860,000 distinct CDR3 sequences, approximately 53% of them seen just once; the ten biggest clones take up 20% to 30%. V shed 5 bases and J shed 8 bases, with 27 bases lying between them. The CDR3 has 17 amino acids. Per the germline V gene, CDR1 is SGDLS and CDR2 is YYNGEE. The table lists this clonotype with a count of one. Its matching antigen is unknown. This rearrangement joins TRBV9 to TRBJ2-3, with D possibly TRBD2 on 7 matching bases. What was sequenced was blood. This TCR was sampled from a man in his forties in good health. The CDR3 coding sequence is TGTGCCAGCAGTGAGGGGAGGGACCACTCGGGGGGCGCTACGCAGTATTTT. It translates to CASSEGRDHSGGATQYF. Complete variable domain (other parts from reference TRBV9 and TRBJ2-3): DSGVTQTPKHLITATGQRVTLRCSPRSGDLSVYWYQQSLDQGLQFLIQYYNGEERAKGNILERFSAQQFPDLHSELNLSSLELGDSALYFCASSEGRDHSGGATQYFGPGTRLTVL.